A selection of T cell receptor beta chains follows, all from one sample in a study of blood T cells in healthy people across ages. TCRdb analysed the 5' RACE reads with MiXCR anew, one entry per CDR3 protein. The sample includes 600,000 or so distinct CDR3 sequences, 21% of them seen just once. The source material was blood. Every receptor here comes from a man aged 65 to 85 in good health. Both conserved end residues are part of each CDR3. The D gene is left open where the match is weak. Where a row states a size, it is once, few, many or the class of an expanded clone; other rows omit it.

j_call v_call clone_size d_call cdr3_nt cdr3_aa
TRBJ1-2 TRBV28 . . TGTGCCAGCAGTTTCGGTCCGAATGGCTACACCTTC CASSFGPNGYTF
TRBJ2-1 TRBV29-1 . TRBD2 TGCAGCGTCAGGACTAGCGGAGGAAGGAGAGGCAATGAGCAGTTCTTC CSVRTSGGRRGNEQFF
TRBJ2-3 TRBV5-1 few . TGCGCCAGCAGCTTGGCCGGTACCTCTAGCACAGATACGCAGTATTTT CASSLAGTSSTDTQYF
TRBJ1-2 TRBV7-2 . . TGTGCCAGCAGCTTTATTTCAGGGGACTATGGCTACACCTTC CASSFISGDYGYTF
TRBJ2-1 TRBV5-1 . . TGCGCCAGCAGCTTGGAAGTGCCCCCGCATGAGCAGTTCTTC CASSLEVPPHEQFF
TRBJ2-2 TRBV5-1 . TRBD1 TGCGCCAGCAGCGATCATAGGGGGCCCGGGGAGCTGTTTTTT CASSDHRGPGELFF
TRBJ1-2 TRBV24-1 . . TGTGCCACCAGTGAGCTGGACAGTCTGGGCTACACCTTC CATSELDSLGYTF
TRBJ2-3 TRBV28 few . TGTGCCAGCAGTTGGGGGACCAACACAGATGCGCAGTATTTT CASSWGTNTDAQYF
TRBJ2-7 TRBV18 . . TGTGCCAGCTCACCAGACGGGAACCGGGGCTACGAGCAGTACTTC CASSPDGNRGYEQYF
TRBJ2-1 TRBV7-9 many . TGTGCCAGCAGACATACCGGGGCCGCTAGCTACAATGAGCAGTTCTTC CASRHTGAASYNEQFF
TRBJ2-7 TRBV4-1 few . TGCGCCAGCAGCCAAGATGAACTTCCTGACGAGCAGTACTTC CASSQDELPDEQYF
TRBJ2-1 TRBV4-1 few . TGCGCCAGCAGCCAAGATGATGTGCCGCAGTTCTTC CASSQDDVPQFF
TRBJ2-7 TRBV12-3/TRBV12-4 many . TGTGCCAGCAGTTCACAATCCTACGAGCAGTACTTC CASSSQSYEQYF
TRBJ1-5 TRBV27 . . TGTGCCAGCAGCCATGGGGGGGCAAGTAGCAATCAGCCCCAGCATTTT CASSHGGASSNQPQHF
TRBJ2-1 TRBV7-9 . . TGTGCCAGCAGCGCCGTCTACAATGAGCAGTTCTTC CASSAVYNEQFF
TRBJ2-1 TRBV4-1 . . TGCGCCAGCAGCCAAGGTGATCTTCCGGGACTTCGAACTTACAATGAGCAGTTCTTC CASSQGDLPGLRTYNEQFF
TRBJ2-5 TRBV7-2 . TRBD1 TGTGCCAGCAGCTCAACAGGGGGCAAGGGAGAGACCCAGTACTTC CASSSTGGKGETQYF
TRBJ2-2 TRBV11-2 few . TGTGCCAGCAGCTCGCTTCGCGCCGGGGAGCTGTTTTTT CASSSLRAGELFF
TRBJ1-3 TRBV12-3/TRBV12-4 . TRBD1 TGTGCCAGCAGGGAACAGGGGCACTCTGGAAACACCATATATTTT CASREQGHSGNTIYF
TRBJ2-1 TRBV3-1 few TRBD2 TGTGCCAGCAGCCAAAGCCTAGCGGGCTCCTACAATGAGCAGTTCTTC CASSQSLAGSYNEQFF
TRBJ2-1 TRBV12-3/TRBV12-4 . TRBD2 TGTGCCAGCAGGACTCTGGGGCTAGCGGGAACAAATGAGCAGTTCTTC CASRTLGLAGTNEQFF
TRBJ1-5 TRBV18 . TRBD1 TGTGCCAGCTCACGCGCCAACAGGGGTGGCCAGCCCCAGCATTTT CASSRANRGGQPQHF
TRBJ2-6 TRBV29-1 many . TGCAGCGTTGAACAGCAGGGCAGTGACGTCCTGACTTTC CSVEQQGSDVLTF
TRBJ2-1 TRBV24-1 few TRBD1 TGTGCCACCAGTGGGACAGGGGGTACTCCTGAGCAGTTCTTC CATSGTGGTPEQFF
TRBJ2-7 TRBV28 many . TGTGCCAGCAGTTCCGGGACGGCCTCCTACGAGCAGTACTTC CASSSGTASYEQYF
TRBJ1-2 TRBV18 . . TGTGCCAGCTCACCAGGATTGAAACAGACCTATGGCTACACCTTC CASSPGLKQTYGYTF
TRBJ2-1 TRBV29-1 . . TGCAGCGCAGGCCGGAGCTCCTACAATGAGCAGTTCTTC CSAGRSSYNEQFF
TRBJ1-4 TRBV5-1 . . TGCGCCAGCAGCATCCTACCCTCGGGCACTCGTAATGAAAAACTGTTTTTT CASSILPSGTRNEKLFF
TRBJ2-4 TRBV6-1 many . TGTGCCAGCAGTGAAGTCAGGGGAGGTAACATTCAGTACTTC CASSEVRGGNIQYF
TRBJ2-1 TRBV20-1 few TRBD2 TGCAGTGCTAGAGATTCTACTAGCGGGGTATACAATGAGCAGTTCTTC CSARDSTSGVYNEQFF
TRBJ2-5 TRBV6-6 . . TGTGCCAGCAGTTATCCACAAGCACAAGAGACCCAGTACTTC CASSYPQAQETQYF
TRBJ2-1 TRBV29-1 . . TGCAGCGTTGATCGCTACGGGGGCGCGGGTAATGAGCAGTTCTTC CSVDRYGGAGNEQFF
TRBJ1-2 TRBV12-3/TRBV12-4 few TRBD1 TGTGCCAGCAGTGGGGACGTCGGGACAGGGGTTGCTGGCTACACCTTC CASSGDVGTGVAGYTF
TRBJ1-4 TRBV14 . . TGTGCCAGCAGCCTGACTCATTCCAATGAAAAACTGTTTTTT CASSLTHSNEKLFF
TRBJ2-7 TRBV5-5 once TRBD2 TGTGCCAGCAGCTTGTCTCCTAGCGGGACCCGAAGTCCCTACGAGCAGTACTTC CASSLSPSGTRSPYEQYF
TRBJ2-7 TRBV9 . . TGTGCCAGCAGCGCGGGCATAGGTGGTCACTACGAGCAGTACTTC CASSAGIGGHYEQYF
TRBJ1-2 TRBV3-1 few TRBD1 TGTGCCAGCAGCCAAGGGACAGGGGCTCTCGGCTACACCTTC CASSQGTGALGYTF
TRBJ1-5 TRBV2 once . TGTGCCAGCAGCTTAGGGCAGGGCGCTCAGCCCCAGCATTTT CASSLGQGAQPQHF
TRBJ1-2 TRBV28 . . TGTGCCAGCAGTTTCCAAGGAGGGGGTGGCTACACCTTC CASSFQGGGGYTF
TRBJ2-1 TRBV12-5 many . TGTGCTAGTGGTTTGGTACTAGGGGTAAATGAGCAGTTCTTC CASGLVLGVNEQFF
TRBJ2-7 TRBV7-6 few . TGTGCCAGCAGCTTAGGAAAGAGCTCCTACGAGCAGTACTTC CASSLGKSSYEQYF
TRBJ2-1 TRBV6-5 many . TGTGCCAGCGAGGCCCTGAGCGGGTCAATCCATGAGCAGTTCTTC CASEALSGSIHEQFF
TRBJ2-3 TRBV20-1 . . TGCAGTGCTAGAGATATAGGGGGGTCGGCAGATACGCAGTATTTT CSARDIGGSADTQYF
TRBJ1-2 TRBV3-1 few . TGTGCCAGCAGCCAAGATATTGGGGATGGCTACACCTTC CASSQDIGDGYTF
TRBJ1-4 TRBV5-1 many . TGCGCCAGCAGCCAGAACGGACAGTCGAATGAAAAACTGTTTTTT CASSQNGQSNEKLFF
TRBJ2-3 TRBV5-1 . TRBD2 TGCGCCAGCAGCCGTGCCACTAGCGGGAAAAGCACAGATACGCAGTATTTT CASSRATSGKSTDTQYF
TRBJ2-5 TRBV12-3/TRBV12-4 few TRBD2 TGTGCCAGCAGTCCACAACACACTAGCGGACAAGAGACCCAGTACTTC CASSPQHTSGQETQYF
TRBJ2-5 TRBV4-1 few . TGCGCCAGCAGCCAAGATCAGCGGGAAGAGACCCAGTACTTC CASSQDQREETQYF
TRBJ2-2 TRBV24-1 . . TGTGCCACCAGTGATTCAGGACAGAACACCGGGGAGCTGTTTTTT CATSDSGQNTGELFF